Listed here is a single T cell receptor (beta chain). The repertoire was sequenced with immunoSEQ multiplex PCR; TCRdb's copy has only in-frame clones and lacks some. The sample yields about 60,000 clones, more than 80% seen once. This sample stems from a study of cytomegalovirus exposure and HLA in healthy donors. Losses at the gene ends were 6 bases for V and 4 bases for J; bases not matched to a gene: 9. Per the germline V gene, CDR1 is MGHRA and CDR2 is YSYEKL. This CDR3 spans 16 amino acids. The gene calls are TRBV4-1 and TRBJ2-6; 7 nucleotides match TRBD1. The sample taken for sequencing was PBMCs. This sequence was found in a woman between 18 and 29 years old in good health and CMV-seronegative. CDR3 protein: CASRDNTGAGANVLTF. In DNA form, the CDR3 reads TGCGCCAGCAGAGACAACACAGGGGCAGGGGCCAACGTCCTGACTTTC.